A selection of T cell receptor beta chains follows, all from one sample in a study of T cell repertoires in cytomegalovirus infection. TCRdb called the reads again in MiXCR, with one record for every CDR3 protein. The sample lists about 140,000 distinct CDR3 sequences, approximately 5.9% occurring once. Sequencing was done on a sample of PBMCs. The receptor set was obtained from a human donor in good health (CMV status not recorded). Some clones in this sample may be carry-over from other donors' samples. CDR3s leave out the opening cysteine and the closing phenylalanine or tryptophan. The order of the fields is J gene, V gene, D gene, CDR3 protein. The D gene is left open where the match is weak.

j_call: TRBJ2-5
v_call: TRBV5-1
d_call: -
cdr3_aa: ASSSRGHKTETQY

j_call: TRBJ1-1
v_call: TRBV27
d_call: -
cdr3_aa: ASSLEWGSGRNTEAF

j_call: TRBJ1-1
v_call: TRBV15
d_call: -
cdr3_aa: ATSRIGTEAF

j_call: TRBJ1-2
v_call: TRBV28
d_call: -
cdr3_aa: ASSLGAPRGYT

j_call: TRBJ2-3
v_call: TRBV7-2
d_call: -
cdr3_aa: ASSLAPGPDTQY

j_call: TRBJ2-2
v_call: TRBV2
d_call: TRBD1
cdr3_aa: ASGTGGDTGELF

j_call: TRBJ1-1
v_call: TRBV28
d_call: -
cdr3_aa: ALYDRLNTEAF

j_call: TRBJ1-2
v_call: TRBV6-1
d_call: -
cdr3_aa: ASSPQAHYGYT

j_call: TRBJ1-5
v_call: TRBV7-2
d_call: -
cdr3_aa: ASSNGANSNQPQH

j_call: TRBJ1-1
v_call: TRBV18
d_call: -
cdr3_aa: ASSPPWAALNTEAF

j_call: TRBJ1-5
v_call: TRBV28
d_call: -
cdr3_aa: ASKPLGWAGEGQPQH

j_call: TRBJ2-5
v_call: TRBV7-2
d_call: TRBD1
cdr3_aa: ASSNQATGEETQY

j_call: TRBJ1-1
v_call: TRBV7-2
d_call: -
cdr3_aa: ASSLGLGSF

j_call: TRBJ2-7
v_call: TRBV12-3/TRBV12-4
d_call: TRBD1
cdr3_aa: ASSPTTGGFNEQY

j_call: TRBJ1-5
v_call: TRBV19
d_call: -
cdr3_aa: ASSTYRDQPQH

j_call: TRBJ2-1
v_call: TRBV7-9
d_call: TRBD2
cdr3_aa: ASSPRAGGHHEQF

j_call: TRBJ2-7
v_call: TRBV29-1
d_call: TRBD1
cdr3_aa: SVKGQAIYEQY

j_call: TRBJ1-2
v_call: TRBV4-1
d_call: -
cdr3_aa: ASSQETGFNLYGYT

j_call: TRBJ2-1
v_call: TRBV12-3/TRBV12-4
d_call: TRBD2
cdr3_aa: ASSLPWRGSSYNEQF

j_call: TRBJ2-3
v_call: TRBV7-9
d_call: TRBD2
cdr3_aa: ASSTDGLAGSTDTQY

j_call: TRBJ1-2
v_call: TRBV27
d_call: TRBD1
cdr3_aa: ASSQSGTGFGYT

j_call: TRBJ1-4
v_call: TRBV20-1
d_call: -
cdr3_aa: SAREGILEEKLF

j_call: TRBJ2-3
v_call: TRBV20-1
d_call: -
cdr3_aa: SARDWRVVVTDTQY

j_call: TRBJ1-2
v_call: TRBV12-3/TRBV12-4
d_call: -
cdr3_aa: ASSADRSGAGYT

j_call: TRBJ1-1
v_call: TRBV20-1
d_call: -
cdr3_aa: SARGRLQNTEAF

j_call: TRBJ2-1
v_call: TRBV7-3
d_call: TRBD2
cdr3_aa: ASSLNSGTSYEQF

j_call: TRBJ2-5
v_call: TRBV4-3
d_call: -
cdr3_aa: ASSQDNGVQETQY

j_call: TRBJ2-5
v_call: TRBV11-1
d_call: TRBD2
cdr3_aa: ASQPPGGGAPQY

j_call: TRBJ2-2
v_call: TRBV18
d_call: -
cdr3_aa: ASSPRRPQADTGELF

j_call: TRBJ2-7
v_call: TRBV19
d_call: TRBD1
cdr3_aa: ASSRDRESYEQY

j_call: TRBJ2-7
v_call: TRBV6-2/TRBV6-3
d_call: -
cdr3_aa: ASSRDSIKPYEQY

j_call: TRBJ2-7
v_call: TRBV6-2/TRBV6-3
d_call: -
cdr3_aa: AGLWTTYEQY

j_call: TRBJ2-1
v_call: TRBV6-5
d_call: -
cdr3_aa: ASNAWGQANEQF

j_call: TRBJ1-3
v_call: TRBV19
d_call: -
cdr3_aa: ASSMRGVSGNTIY

j_call: TRBJ2-3
v_call: TRBV5-4
d_call: -
cdr3_aa: ASSLGEGGGDTQY

j_call: TRBJ2-5
v_call: TRBV20-1
d_call: TRBD2
cdr3_aa: SARDLLAGGRETQY

j_call: TRBJ1-2
v_call: TRBV28
d_call: -
cdr3_aa: ASGGRISYGYT

j_call: TRBJ2-5
v_call: TRBV7-9
d_call: TRBD2
cdr3_aa: ASSPTSDETQY

j_call: TRBJ2-7
v_call: TRBV6-6
d_call: -
cdr3_aa: ASSFVRGASYEQY

j_call: TRBJ2-5
v_call: TRBV20-1
d_call: TRBD2
cdr3_aa: SASLAGGRETQY

j_call: TRBJ1-4
v_call: TRBV10-3
d_call: -
cdr3_aa: AISPRDLKGATNEKLF

j_call: TRBJ2-2
v_call: TRBV2
d_call: TRBD1
cdr3_aa: ASTLQGAIGELF

j_call: TRBJ2-3
v_call: TRBV7-3
d_call: TRBD1
cdr3_aa: ASSLNPRQGGTQY

j_call: TRBJ1-2
v_call: TRBV4-1
d_call: TRBD1
cdr3_aa: ASSQVPGTANYGYT

j_call: TRBJ2-5
v_call: TRBV20-1
d_call: TRBD2
cdr3_aa: SAAVSSGGVQETQY

j_call: TRBJ2-3
v_call: TRBV10-3
d_call: TRBD2
cdr3_aa: AIASGGRDTQY

j_call: TRBJ1-3
v_call: TRBV19
d_call: -
cdr3_aa: ASTDSSGNTIY

j_call: TRBJ1-5
v_call: TRBV15
d_call: -
cdr3_aa: ATTLDRLSNQPQH